A single sample gave rise to the 32 T cell receptor beta chains below, sequenced in a study of OX40 agonist ivuxolimab in advanced cancers. Measured with immunoSEQ multiplex PCR; TCRdb has only the in-frame clones, and not every one. This table holds around 72,000 clones, 86% found once. This specimen consisted of CD4+ or CD8+ T cells sorted from blood, obtained in a trial of the OX40 agonist ivuxolimab. The source is an adult with an advanced solid tumor such as melanoma, head and neck, liver or kidney cancer.

This chain's CDR3 is CASRPPGRIIPLHF. The CDR3 DNA reads as TGTGCCAGCAGACCCCCAGGGAGGATTATTCCCCTCCACTTT. V and J are TRBV6-1 and TRBJ1-6, with D tentatively TRBD1 (5 bases). The CDR3 covers 14 residues. The germline CDR1 and CDR2 sequences are MNHNS and SASEGT. Deletions cut 6 bases from V and 13 bases from J, with 19 bases between.

This clone was found once. The rearrangement uses TRBV7-6 and TRBJ2-2; D might be TRBD2 (6 bases). The germline V and J ends were trimmed by 8 bases and 0 bases, with 16 bases remaining between them. The germline gives CDR1 SGHVS, CDR2 FNYEAQ. The CDR3 spans 16 residues. CDR3 residues: CASRRRGNANTGELFF. DNA of the CDR3: TGTGCCAGCCGTAGGAGGGGAAACGCGAACACCGGGGAGCTGTTTTTT.

This clone has a single count. This rearrangement joins TRBV18 to TRBJ1-3; D call uncertain. From germline, CDR1 is KGHSH and CDR2 LQKENI. This CDR3 spans 14 amino acids. Trimming removed 2 bases at V and 5 bases at J, with 10 bases between. The CDR3 coding sequence is TGTGCCAGCTCACCAGTGGGAGGAAGAAACACCATATATTTT. Its translation is CASSPVGGRNTIYF.

The chain has TRBV7-2 and TRBJ1-6, with 7 bases lining up with TRBD1. The CDR3 is made up of 15 amino acids. V trimming: 1 base; J trimming: 8 bases; junction bases outside the gene matches: 5. Germline CDR1 and CDR2: SGHTA and FQGNSA. CDR3 protein: CASSLEGALYSPLHF. In DNA form, the CDR3 reads TGTGCCAGCAGCTTAGAGGGGGCTTTGTATTCACCCCTCCACTTT.

The table lists this clone with a count of one. This chain joins TRBV7-9 and TRBJ2-7, with 7 bases lining up with TRBD1. V lost 7 bases and J lost 1; bases outside the gene matches: 4. Germline V gene lookup returns CDR1 SEHNR and CDR2 FQNEAQ (reference sequence). The CDR3 is made up of 13 amino acids. CDR3 sequence reads: CASTWDRSYEQYF. The DNA of the CDR3 is TGTGCCAGCACCTGGGACAGATCCTACGAGCAGTACTTC.

The gene calls are TRBV11-3 and TRBJ2-3; the D is unclear. In germline, CDR1 is SGHNT, CDR2 YENEEA. Trimming removed 0 bases from V and 2 bases from J, with 3 bases in between. The CDR3 is 13 amino acids. CDR3 nucleotide sequence: TGTGCCAGCAGCTTAGACCTCACAGATACGCAGTATTTT. Its translation is CASSLDLTDTQYF. Drawing the rest from reference TRBV11-3 and TRBJ2-3, the complete variable domain is EAGVVQSPRYKIIEKKQPVAFWCNPISGHNTLYWYLQNLGQGPELLIRYENEEAVDDSQLPKDRFSAERLKGVDSTLKIQPAELGDSAVYLCASSLDLTDTQYFGPGTRLTVL.

The rearrangement joins TRBV6-5 to TRBJ2-7, with D possibly being TRBD2 (6 bases). V was trimmed by 2 bases and J by 0 bases, leaving 11 bases between them. CDR1 MNHEY and CDR2 SVGAGI come from the germline V gene. This CDR3 contains 15 residues. The CDR3 here is CASSYGGTSSYEQYF. DNA for the CDR3: TGTGCCAGCAGTTACGGGGGGACGAGCTCCTACGAGCAGTACTTC.

This sequence joins TRBV7-8 and TRBJ2-7, with a weak D call TRBD2 (7 bases). This CDR3 region has 17 residues. Trimming shortened V by 5 bases and J by 7 bases, and 27 bases separated the two germline ends. Germline values: CDR1 SGHVS, CDR2 FQNEAQ. CDR3 amino acids: CASSPSSDSGALREQYF. The CDR3 nucleotides read TGTGCCAGCAGCCCATCGTCGGACAGCGGGGCGTTGAGGGAGCAGTACTTC.

The gene calls are TRBV6-6 and TRBJ2-5, with 7 bases lining up with TRBD1. Looked up from germline, CDR1 is MNHNY and CDR2 is SVGAGI (reference sequence). V was clipped by 7 bases and J by 4 bases; unmatched bases: 6. The CDR3 spans 13 residues. The CDR3 nucleotides read TGTGCCAGCACCCGGGACAGAGGAGAGACCCAGTACTTC. As protein: CASTRDRGETQYF.

The rearrangement links TRBV18 to TRBJ1-5; the D is unclear. Trimming removed 8 bases at V and 0 bases at J, with 11 bases between. This CDR3 comprises 14 residues. Germline CDR1 is KGHSH and CDR2 is LQKENI. CDR3 in amino acids: CASRLGGSNQPQHF. The CDR3, as DNA: TGTGCCAGCCGCCTGGGAGGTAGCAATCAGCCCCAGCATTTT.

The V gene is TRBV29-1, the J gene TRBJ1-2, with TRBD1 identical over 8 bases. The CDR3 covers 12 residues. V was pared by 6 bases and J by 8 bases, with 8 bases of the junction left unmatched. The V gene's germline CDR1 is SQVTM and CDR2 ANQGSEA. The CDR3 here is CSVRWTGRGYTF. The DNA of the CDR3 is TGCAGCGTGAGGTGGACAGGGCGAGGCTACACCTTC.

V and J are TRBV4-3 and TRBJ2-3, with D perhaps TRBD1 (6 bases). The V gene lost 4 bases and the J gene lost 2 bases, with 13 bases spanning the gap. The CDR3 spans 15 residues. CDR1 is LGHNA and CDR2 is YSLEER in the germline V gene. The CDR3 sequence is CASSRQVSHTDTQYF. The CDR3 DNA reads as TGCGCCAGCAGCCGACAGGTTTCCCACACAGATACGCAGTATTTT.

This clone was seen just once. The chain carries TRBV7-2 and TRBJ1-1, with a weak D call TRBD1 (5 bases). The ends were cut back, 1 base at V and 5 bases at J, with 11 bases in the middle. Germline assignment: CDR1 SGHTA and CDR2 FQGNSA. The length of the CDR3 is 14 residues. The CDR3, as DNA: TGTGCCAGCAGCTTAGAGAGGGGAAATACTGAAGCTTTCTTT. It is translated as CASSLERGNTEAFF.

This clone has only a few counts. This specimen includes other DNA sequences encoding the same CDR3. V gene TRBV6-5 combines with J gene TRBJ2-3, with D perhaps matching TRBD1 (6 bases). This CDR3 region has 15 residues. Germline V gene sequence: CDR1 MNHEY, CDR2 SVGAGI. V lost 2 bases, J lost 3 bases, and 12 bases lay in between. As DNA, the CDR3 is TGTGCCAGCAGTTACGGGGGCGCAGGAACAGATACGCAGTATTTT. Amino acid sequence: CASSYGGAGTDTQYF.

This chain joins TRBV18 and TRBJ2-3; D is ambiguous. The CDR3 is 15 amino acids. V lost 3 bases, J lost 1 base, and 11 bases lay in between. CDR1 and CDR2 from the germline V gene are KGHSH and LQKENI. In DNA form, the CDR3 reads TGTGCCAGCTCACCTTCCCGGGTGGGCACAGATACGCAGTATTTT. This sequence encodes CASSPSRVGTDTQYF.

The chain uses TRBV18 and TRBJ1-5; D perhaps matches TRBD1 (5 bases). Germline V gene lookup returns CDR1 KGHSH and CDR2 LQKENI. The V and J ends lost 6 bases and 8 bases respectively, with 11 bases between them. The CDR3 loop spans 12 amino acids. The CDR3 sequence is CASSPVGEPQHF. The CDR3 nucleotides read TGTGCCAGCTCCCCGGTGGGGGAGCCCCAGCATTTT.

The chain combines TRBV5-1 with TRBJ1-6; D not certain. Germline CDR1 is SGHRS and CDR2 is YFSETQ. CDR3 length equals 14 residues. Trimming stripped 1 base from V and 7 bases from J, with 9 bases between. CDR3: CASSLRLANSPLHF. The CDR3 DNA follows: TGCGCCAGCAGCTTGCGTCTGGCCAATTCACCCCTCCACTTT.

For the CDR3, the DNA is TGTGCCACCAGCAGAGGATCGGGACAACCGTACTACGAGCAGTACTTC. Amino acid sequence: CATSRGSGQPYYEQYF. The chain combines TRBV15 with TRBJ2-7; the D gene is possibly TRBD1 (6 bases). Germline V CDR1 and CDR2: LNHNV, YYDKDF (reference sequence). The germline V and J ends were trimmed by 1 base and 3 bases, with 16 bases remaining between them. The CDR3 has 16 amino acids.

The chain uses TRBV6-6 and TRBJ2-1, with D hard to call. Germline V lookup: CDR1 MNHNY, CDR2 SVGAGI (reference sequence). Trimming shortened V by 5 bases and J by 8 bases, and 7 bases separated the two germline ends. The CDR3 loop spans 11 amino acids. CDR3: CASSPRDEQFF. The CDR3 nucleotides read TGTGCCAGCAGTCCTCGAGATGAGCAGTTCTTC.

The chain recombines TRBV6-1 with TRBJ1-5; 7 positions match TRBD1. With 6 bases clipped from V and 6 bases from J, the junction kept 8 bases outside the gene matches. This CDR3 spans 14 amino acids. The germline CDR1 and CDR2 sequences are MNHNS and SASEGT. CDR3 residues: CASRPGTVSQPQHF. As DNA, the CDR3 is TGTGCCAGCAGGCCGGGGACAGTCAGTCAGCCCCAGCATTTT.

The count of this clone is one. The chain is built from TRBV11-2 and TRBJ1-4; 9 nucleotides match TRBD1. Germline CDR1 is SGHAT and CDR2 is FQNNGV. V shed 2 bases, J shed 10 bases, and the junction held 8 bases outside the gene matches. This CDR3 contains 15 residues. In nucleotides, the CDR3 is TGTGCCAGCAGCTTAACCGGGACAGGGCCTAGAAAACTGTTTTTT. Its translation: CASSLTGTGPRKLFF.

The chain uses TRBV7-2 and TRBJ2-1, with unresolved D. Germline values: CDR1 SGHTA, CDR2 FQGNSA. The V end was cut by 1 base, the J end by 4 bases, with 11 bases between. This CDR3 has 15 residues. CDR3 sequence reads: CASSLEGQAYNEQFF. CDR3 sequence (DNA): TGTGCCAGCAGCTTAGAAGGGCAGGCTTACAATGAGCAGTTCTTC.

J is TRBJ1-6 and V is TRBV5-4; 7 bases line up with TRBD1. With 0 bases clipped from V and 9 bases from J, the junction kept 3 bases outside the gene matches. Germline values: CDR1 SGHNT, CDR2 YYREEE (reference sequence). CDR3 length: 14 residues. The CDR3 DNA follows: TGTGCCAGCAGCTTGGGAAAGGGGGCTTCACCCCTCCACTTT. Translating gives CASSLGKGASPLHF.

The count of this clone is one. This chain uses TRBV5-1 with TRBJ2-7; 7 positions match TRBD1. The CDR3 runs to 15 residues. V lost 0 bases, J lost 0 bases, and 3 bases stayed unmatched. From germline, CDR1 is SGHRS and CDR2 YFSETQ. The CDR3, as DNA: TGCGCCAGCAGCTTGGAAGGGGGCGGCTCCTACGAGCAGTACTTC. This codes for CASSLEGGGSYEQYF.

This chain joins TRBV5-4 and TRBJ1-3; D is unclear. The V and J ends lost 0 bases and 0 bases respectively, with 7 bases between them. This CDR3 contains 15 residues. The germline CDR1 and CDR2 sequences are SGHNT and YYREEE (reference sequence). The CDR3 DNA reads as TGTGCCAGCAGCTTGGGAGGGAGCTCTGGAAACACCATATATTTT. It specifies CASSLGGSSGNTIYF.

The CDR3, as DNA: TGTGCCAGCAGCTACGACAGGGGGGCCTACGAGCAGTACTTC. This translates into CASSYDRGAYEQYF. V is TRBV5-4 and J is TRBJ2-7, with TRBD1 identical over 9 bases. This CDR3 has 14 amino acids. V lost 3 bases to trimming and J lost 2 bases; unmatched junction nucleotides: 3. Per the germline V gene, CDR1 is SGHNT and CDR2 is YYREEE (reference sequence).

A remark on this clone: In the same sample, other DNA sequences code for this CDR3. This rearrangement joins TRBV19 to TRBJ2-1; D is ambiguous. The CDR3 spans 13 residues. The germline V gene has CDR1 LNHDA and CDR2 SQIVND (reference sequence). The germline V and J ends were trimmed by 3 bases and 1 base, with 4 bases remaining between them. CDR3 bases: TGTGCCAGTAGTATTGGGTCCTACAATGAGCAGTTCTTC. Protein: CASSIGSYNEQFF.

This rearrangement joins TRBV11-2 to TRBJ2-7; TRBD1 might be the D (6 bases). Germline CDR1 SGHAT, CDR2 FQNNGV. Trimming removed 1 base from V and 6 bases from J, with 16 bases in between. The CDR3 spans 15 residues. The CDR3 sequence: CASSLVRWGLVEQYF. The DNA for the CDR3 is TGTGCCAGCAGCTTAGTTCGGTGGGGGCTAGTCGAGCAGTACTTC. The full variable domain, rest sourced from reference TRBV11-2 and TRBJ2-7, is EAGVAQSPRYKIIEKRQSVAFWCNPISGHATLYWYQQILGQGPKLLIQFQNNGVVDDSQLPKDRFSAERLKGVDSTLKIQPAKLEDSAVYLCASSLVRWGLVEQYFGPGTRLTVT.

V and J are TRBV10-3 and TRBJ2-2, with D perhaps TRBD2 (6 bases). The ends were cut back, 7 bases at V and 4 bases at J, with 10 bases in the middle. This CDR3 is built from 13 residues. CDR1 and CDR2 (germline): ENHRY, SYGVKD. This CDR3 reads CAIMAGITGELFF. The CDR3 DNA sequence: TGTGCCATCATGGCGGGGATCACCGGGGAGCTGTTTTTT.

The gene calls are TRBV2 and TRBJ2-2, with D possibly being TRBD1 (5 bases). CDR3 length equals 13 residues. The germline V gene has CDR1 SNHLY and CDR2 FYNNEI. Trimming took 4 bases from V and 8 from J, leaving 11 bases between them. The CDR3 here is CASSVLGEGELFF. CDR3 DNA sequence: TGTGCCAGCAGTGTGTTAGGGGAAGGGGAGCTGTTTTTT.

The rearrangement links TRBV2 to TRBJ1-2, with 7 bases aligning to TRBD1. There are 13 residues in the CDR3. V trimming: 3 bases; J trimming: 4 bases; junction bases outside the gene matches: 2. Per germline, CDR1 SNHLY and CDR2 FYNNEI. The chain's CDR3 is CASSDGQAYGYTF. CDR3 bases: TGTGCCAGCAGTGATGGACAGGCCTATGGCTACACCTTC.

The rearrangement joins TRBV7-2 to TRBJ1-2; possibly TRBD1 for D (5 bases). The CDR3 extends over 16 amino acids. CDR1 and CDR2 from the germline V gene are SGHTA and FQGNSA. V lost 6 bases and J lost 3, with 20 bases in between. This CDR3 is CASSIGQVGYYYGYTF. The CDR3 DNA sequence: TGTGCCAGCAGTATTGGACAAGTCGGGTACTACTATGGCTACACCTTC.